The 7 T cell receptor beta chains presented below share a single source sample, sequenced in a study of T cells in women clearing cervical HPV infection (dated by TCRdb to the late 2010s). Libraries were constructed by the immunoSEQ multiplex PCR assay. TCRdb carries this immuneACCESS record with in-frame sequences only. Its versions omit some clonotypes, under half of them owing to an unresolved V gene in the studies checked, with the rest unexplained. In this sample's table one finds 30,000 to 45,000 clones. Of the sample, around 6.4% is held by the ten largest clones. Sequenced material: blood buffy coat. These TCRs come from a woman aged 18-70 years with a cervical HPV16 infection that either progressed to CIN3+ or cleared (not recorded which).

Incomplete CDR3 DNA: TGTGCCAGCAGCTTACTTAACACCGGGGAG. Its protein product is CASSLLNTGE. The whole CDR3 is CASSLLNTGELFF. The chain links TRBV7-7 to TRBJ2-2, with D uncertain. The CDR3 extends 3 residues past the end of the read, so its final part is completed from the germline J gene. Germline-derived CDR1 and CDR2 are SSHAT and FNYEAQ (reference sequence). This CDR3 comprises 13 residues. Trimming removed 2 bases from V and 2 bases from J, with 3 bases in between. The full variable domain, in which reference TRBV7-7 and TRBJ2-2 provide the parts outside the CDR3, is GAGVSQSPRYKVTKRGQDVTLRCDPISSHATLYWYQQALGQGPEFLTYFNYEAQPDKSGLPSDRFSAERPEGSISTLTIQRTEQRDSAMYRCASSLLNTGELFFGEGSRLTVL.

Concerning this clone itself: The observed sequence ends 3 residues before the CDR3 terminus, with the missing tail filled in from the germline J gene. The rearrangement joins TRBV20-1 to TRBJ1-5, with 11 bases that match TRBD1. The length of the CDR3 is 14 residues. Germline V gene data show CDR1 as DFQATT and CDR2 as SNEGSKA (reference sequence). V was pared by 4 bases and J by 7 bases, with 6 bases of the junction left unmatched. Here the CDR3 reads CSATPGQGVQPQHF. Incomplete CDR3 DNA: TGCAGTGCTACCCCGGGACAGGGGGTCCAGCCC.

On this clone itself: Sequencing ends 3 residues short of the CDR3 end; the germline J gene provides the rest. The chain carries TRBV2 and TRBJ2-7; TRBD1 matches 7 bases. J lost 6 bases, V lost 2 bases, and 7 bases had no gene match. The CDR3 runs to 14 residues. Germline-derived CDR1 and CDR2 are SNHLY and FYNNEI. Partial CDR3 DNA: TGTGCCAGCAGTGAAAATCGACAGGGTTCCGAG. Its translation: CASSENRQGSE. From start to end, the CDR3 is CASSENRQGSEQYF. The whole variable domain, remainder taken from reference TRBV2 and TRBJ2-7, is EPEVTQTPSHQVTQMGQEVILRCVPISNHLYFYWYRQILGQKVEFLVSFYNNEISEKSEIFDDQFSVERPDGSNFTLKIRSTKLEDSAMYFCASSENRQGSEQYFGPGTRLTVT.

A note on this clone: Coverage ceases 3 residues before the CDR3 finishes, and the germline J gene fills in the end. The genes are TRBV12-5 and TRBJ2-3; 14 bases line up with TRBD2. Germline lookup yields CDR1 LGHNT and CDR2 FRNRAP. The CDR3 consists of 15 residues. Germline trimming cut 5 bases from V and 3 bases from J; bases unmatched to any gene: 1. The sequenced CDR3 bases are TGTGCTAGTGGTGGGACTAGCGGGGGTACAGATACG. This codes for CASGGTSGGTDT. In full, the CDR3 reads CASGGTSGGTDTQYF.

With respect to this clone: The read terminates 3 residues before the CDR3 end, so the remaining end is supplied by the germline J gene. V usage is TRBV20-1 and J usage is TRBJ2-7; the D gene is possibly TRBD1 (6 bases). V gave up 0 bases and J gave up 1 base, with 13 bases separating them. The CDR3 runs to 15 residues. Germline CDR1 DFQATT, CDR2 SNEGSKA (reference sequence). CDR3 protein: CSARDAGTQSYEQYF. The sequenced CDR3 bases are TGCAGTGCTAGAGATGCCGGGACACAGTCCTACGAG.

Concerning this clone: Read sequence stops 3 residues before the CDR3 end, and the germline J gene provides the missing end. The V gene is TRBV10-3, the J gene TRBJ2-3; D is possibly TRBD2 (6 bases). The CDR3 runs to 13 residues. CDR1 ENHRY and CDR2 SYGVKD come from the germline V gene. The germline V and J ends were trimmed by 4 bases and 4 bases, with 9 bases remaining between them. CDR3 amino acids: CAISGGDPDTQYF. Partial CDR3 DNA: TGTGCCATCAGTGGCGGGGACCCAGATACG.

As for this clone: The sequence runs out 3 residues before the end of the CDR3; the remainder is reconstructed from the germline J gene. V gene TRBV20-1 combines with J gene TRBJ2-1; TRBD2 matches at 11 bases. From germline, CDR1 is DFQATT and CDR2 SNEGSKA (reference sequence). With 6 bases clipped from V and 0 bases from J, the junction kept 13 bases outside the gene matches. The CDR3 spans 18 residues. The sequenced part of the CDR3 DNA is TGCAGTGCCCCATTAGGGGCTAGCGGGGGGAGCTCCTACAATGAG. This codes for CSAPLGASGGSSYNE. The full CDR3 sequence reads CSAPLGASGGSSYNEQFF.